What follows is one T cell receptor beta chain and its context. The target antigen is unknown. The sample comes from a study of human T cells and chemical hapten exposure. Overall study: An area of 2 cm by 2 cm on upper inner arm skin received 2% DPC for sensitization. Study-wide results and caveats: Expanded TCRs created a significantly greater count of big CDR3 similarity clusters than controls did.

TCRdb reprocessed the RACE reads via MiXCR and lists one record per CDR3 protein. Counted here are about 100,000 distinct CDR3 sequences, more than 9% occurring once; the ten biggest clones make up 2% to 2.5%. This sample's time point: patch test 1, 2 weeks after DPC sensitization. Treatment specified: therapeutic diphenylcyclopropenone sensitization with weekly scalp DPC. Sample donors consisted of patients with alopecia, aged 18 to 70 years, who were suitable for DPC. With V trimmed by 1 base and J by 4 bases, 7 bases remained unmatched. The CDR3 has 15 amino acids. Germline lookup yields CDR1 KGHSH and CDR2 LQKENI.

V gene TRBV18 combines with J gene TRBJ2-7, with 7 bases matching TRBD1. This clonotype was obtained from a man aged 35-49 years with alopecia areata. Some clones in this sample may be carry-over from other donors' samples. Here the sequenced sample was whole blood, taken in connection with sensitization to the hapten diphenylcyclopropenone (DPC). In nucleotides, the CDR3 is TGTGCCAGCTCACCACTCCCAGGGGGTTCTTACGAGCAGTACGTC. It codes for CASSPLPGGSYEQYV.